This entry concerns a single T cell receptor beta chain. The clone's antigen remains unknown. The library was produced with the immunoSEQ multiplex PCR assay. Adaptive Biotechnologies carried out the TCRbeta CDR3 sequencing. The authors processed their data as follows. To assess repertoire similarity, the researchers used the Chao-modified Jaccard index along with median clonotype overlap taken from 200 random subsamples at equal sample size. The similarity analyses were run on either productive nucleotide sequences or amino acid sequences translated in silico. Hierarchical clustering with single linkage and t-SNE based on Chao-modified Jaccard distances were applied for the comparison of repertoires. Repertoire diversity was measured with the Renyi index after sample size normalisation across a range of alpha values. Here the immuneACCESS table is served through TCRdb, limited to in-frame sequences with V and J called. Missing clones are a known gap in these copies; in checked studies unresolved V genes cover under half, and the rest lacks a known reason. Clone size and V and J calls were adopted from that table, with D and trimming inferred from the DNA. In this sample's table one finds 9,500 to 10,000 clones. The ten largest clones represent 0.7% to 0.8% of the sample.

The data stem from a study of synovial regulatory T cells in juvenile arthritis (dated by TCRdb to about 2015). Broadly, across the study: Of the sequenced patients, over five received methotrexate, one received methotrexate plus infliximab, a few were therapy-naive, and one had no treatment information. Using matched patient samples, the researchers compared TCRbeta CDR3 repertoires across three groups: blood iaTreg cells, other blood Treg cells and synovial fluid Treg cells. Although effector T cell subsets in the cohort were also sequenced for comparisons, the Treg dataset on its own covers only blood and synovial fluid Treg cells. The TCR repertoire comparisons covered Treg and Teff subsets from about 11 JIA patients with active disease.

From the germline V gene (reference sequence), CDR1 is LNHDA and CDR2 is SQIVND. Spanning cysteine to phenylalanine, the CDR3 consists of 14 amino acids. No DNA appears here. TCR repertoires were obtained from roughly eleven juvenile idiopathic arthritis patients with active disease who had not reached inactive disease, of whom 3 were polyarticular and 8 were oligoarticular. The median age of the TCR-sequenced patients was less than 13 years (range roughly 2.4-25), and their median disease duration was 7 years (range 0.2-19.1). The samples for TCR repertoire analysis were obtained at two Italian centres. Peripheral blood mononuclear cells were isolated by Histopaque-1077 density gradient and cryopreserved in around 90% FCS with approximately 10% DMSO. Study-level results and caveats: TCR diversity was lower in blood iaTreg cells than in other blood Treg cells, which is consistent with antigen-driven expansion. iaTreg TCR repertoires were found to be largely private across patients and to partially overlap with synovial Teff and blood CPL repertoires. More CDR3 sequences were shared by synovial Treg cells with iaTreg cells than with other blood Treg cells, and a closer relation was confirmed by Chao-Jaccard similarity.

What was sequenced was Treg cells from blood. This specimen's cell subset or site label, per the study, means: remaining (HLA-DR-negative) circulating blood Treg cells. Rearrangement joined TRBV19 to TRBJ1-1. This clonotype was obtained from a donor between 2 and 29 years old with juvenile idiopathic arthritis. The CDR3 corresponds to CASTNPEMNTEAFF.